This TCR beta chain was sequenced in a study of OX40 agonist ivuxolimab in advanced cancers. Study-level information: Ivuxolimab, an agonist antibody against OX40 (CD134), was given to patients. Antecedent anti-PD-1, anti-PD-L1 or anti-CTLA-4 therapy was permissible, with 35% to 40% having received some. General study findings and limits: There were, on average, more expanded clones in CD8+ T cells than in CD4+. In the 0.1 to 3.0 mg/kg range, CD4+ and CD8+ blood T cells had expanded clonally by week 6.

Sequenced by immunoSEQ multiplex PCR; TCRdb stores in-frame clones only, minus some. Counted here are tens of thousands of clones, about 90% occurring once; the ten biggest clones make up around 0.34%. To note about this clone: Its antigen is as yet unknown.

The sequencing used CD4+ or CD8+ T cells sorted from blood, collected in a trial of the OX40 agonist ivuxolimab. The receptor was isolated from an adult with an advanced solid tumor such as melanoma, head and neck, liver or kidney cancer.

The CDR3 here is CASSRTSGGSGELFF. The CDR3 bases are TGTGCCAGCAGTCGAACTAGCGGGGGGTCCGGGGAGCTGTTTTTT. The chain employs TRBV11-1 and TRBJ2-2; TRBD2 matches 12 bases. The length of the CDR3 is 15 residues. Germline trimming cut 6 bases from V and 6 bases from J; bases unmatched to any gene: 5. CDR1 SGHAT and CDR2 FQDESV come from the germline V gene (reference sequence).